This TCR beta chain was observed in a study of T cell responses to AZD1222 COVID-19 vaccine. The wider study: Timing groups of about 4 and about 12 weeks for second doses were pooled. Whole-study results and caveats: Two doses of AZD1222 preceded a rise in Spike-specific TCR breadth and depth. Baseline seropositives among AZD1222 recipients totaled only five to seven. Nearly half of spike-specific TCRs reportedly go after variant regions that carry no mutations.

CDR3 length: 15 amino acids. Trimming left V 4 bases short and J 1 base short, with 10 bases between. The germline gives CDR1 SGHDN, CDR2 FVKESK. This table comes from immunoSEQ multiplex PCR, and its TCRdb copy is limited to in-frame clones, with some not included. The sample carries 75,000 to 100,000 clones, 89% recorded once. Worth noting for this clone: What it recognizes is unknown.

The chain couples TRBV14 to TRBJ2-2; D perhaps matches TRBD1 (5 bases). Sequencing used peripheral blood, obtained on day 0 of AZD1222 vaccination. This receptor was taken from an adult in good health. The DNA of the CDR3 is TGTGCCAGCAGCCGACAGTTCCAGAACACCGGGGAGCTGTTTTTT. This sequence encodes CASSRQFQNTGELFF.